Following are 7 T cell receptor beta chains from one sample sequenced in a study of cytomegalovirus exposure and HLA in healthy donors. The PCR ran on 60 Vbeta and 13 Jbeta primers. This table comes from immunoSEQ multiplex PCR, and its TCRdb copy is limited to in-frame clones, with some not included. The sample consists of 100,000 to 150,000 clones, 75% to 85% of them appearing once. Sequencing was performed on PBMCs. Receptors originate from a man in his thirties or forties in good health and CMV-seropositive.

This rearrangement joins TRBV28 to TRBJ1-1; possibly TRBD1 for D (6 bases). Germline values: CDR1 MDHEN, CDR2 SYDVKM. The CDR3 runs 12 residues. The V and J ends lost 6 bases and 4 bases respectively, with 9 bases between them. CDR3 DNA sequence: TGTGCCAGCAGCGTGGACAGCACTGAAGCTTTCTTT. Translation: CASSVDSTEAFF.

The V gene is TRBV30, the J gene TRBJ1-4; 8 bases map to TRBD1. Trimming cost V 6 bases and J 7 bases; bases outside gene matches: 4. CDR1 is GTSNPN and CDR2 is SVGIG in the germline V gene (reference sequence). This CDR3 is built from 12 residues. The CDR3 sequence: CACDTGGEKLFF. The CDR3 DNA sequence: TGTGCCTGTGACACAGGGGGTGAAAAACTGTTTTTT.

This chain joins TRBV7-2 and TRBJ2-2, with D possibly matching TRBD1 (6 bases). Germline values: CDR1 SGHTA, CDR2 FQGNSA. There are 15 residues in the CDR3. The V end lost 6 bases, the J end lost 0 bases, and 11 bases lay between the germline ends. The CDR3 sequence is CASRQGVANTGELFF. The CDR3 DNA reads TGTGCCAGCAGACAGGGCGTCGCGAACACCGGGGAGCTGTTTTTT. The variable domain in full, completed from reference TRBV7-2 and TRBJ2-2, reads GAGVSQSPSNKVTEKGKDVELRCDPISGHTALYWYRQSLGQGLEFLIYFQGNSAPDKSGLPSDRFSAERTGGSVSTLTIQRTQQEDSAVYLCASRQGVANTGELFFGEGSRLTVL.

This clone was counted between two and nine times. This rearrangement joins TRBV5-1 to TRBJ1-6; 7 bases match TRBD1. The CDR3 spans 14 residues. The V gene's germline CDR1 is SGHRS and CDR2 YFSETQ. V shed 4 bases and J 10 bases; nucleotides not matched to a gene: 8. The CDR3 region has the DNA TGCGCCAGCAGCGAGGGACAGTCCACATCACCCCTCCACTTT. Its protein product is CASSEGQSTSPLHF.

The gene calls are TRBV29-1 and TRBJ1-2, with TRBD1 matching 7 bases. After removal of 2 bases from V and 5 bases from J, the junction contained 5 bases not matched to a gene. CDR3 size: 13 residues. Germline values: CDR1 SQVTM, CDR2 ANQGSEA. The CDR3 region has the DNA TGCAGCGTTGAAAACGCAGGGGGGTATGGCTACACCTTC. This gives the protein CSVENAGGYGYTF.

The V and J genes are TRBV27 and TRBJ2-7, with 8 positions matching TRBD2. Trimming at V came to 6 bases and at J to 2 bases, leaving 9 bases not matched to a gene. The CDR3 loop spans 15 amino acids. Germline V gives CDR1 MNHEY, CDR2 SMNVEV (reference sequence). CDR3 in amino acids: CASRLSGGGTYEQYF. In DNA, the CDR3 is TGTGCCAGCAGACTCAGCGGGGGAGGGACCTACGAGCAGTACTTC.

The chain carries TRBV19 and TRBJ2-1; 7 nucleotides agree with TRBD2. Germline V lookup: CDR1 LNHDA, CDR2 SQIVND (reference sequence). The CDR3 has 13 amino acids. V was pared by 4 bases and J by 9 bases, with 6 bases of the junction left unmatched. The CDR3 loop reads CASSSKGRGEQFF. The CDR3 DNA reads TGTGCCAGTAGTAGTAAGGGGAGGGGTGAGCAGTTCTTC.